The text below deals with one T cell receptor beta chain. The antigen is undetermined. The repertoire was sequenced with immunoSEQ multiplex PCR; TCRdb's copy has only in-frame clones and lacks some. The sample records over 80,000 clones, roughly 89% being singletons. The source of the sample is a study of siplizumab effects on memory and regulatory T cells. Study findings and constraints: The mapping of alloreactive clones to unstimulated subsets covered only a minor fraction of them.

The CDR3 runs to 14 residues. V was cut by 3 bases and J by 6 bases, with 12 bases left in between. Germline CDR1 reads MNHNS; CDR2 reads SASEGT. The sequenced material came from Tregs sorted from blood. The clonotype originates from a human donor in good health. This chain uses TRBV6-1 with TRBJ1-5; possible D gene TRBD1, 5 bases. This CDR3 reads CASSDRRGGQPQHF. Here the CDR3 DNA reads TGTGCCAGCAGTGATCGTCGGGGGGGTCAGCCCCAGCATTTT.